This T cell receptor beta chain was retrieved from a study of OX40 agonist ivuxolimab in advanced cancers. Study as a whole: Ivuxolimab, an agonistic anti-OX40 (CD134) antibody, was given to patients.

The method was immunoSEQ multiplex PCR; TCRdb's version includes in-frame clones alone and lacks a portion of them. This repertoire shows around 95,000 clones, around 91% found once; its top ten account for 0.15% to 0.2%. The V end was cut by 1 base, the J end by 5 bases, with 12 bases between. The CDR3 has 15 residues. Germline CDR1 reads SGHVS; CDR2 reads FNYEAQ. This sequence was found in an adult with an advanced solid tumor such as melanoma, head and neck, liver or kidney cancer. Sequences were derived from CD4+ or CD8+ T cells sorted from blood, sampled in a trial of the OX40 agonist ivuxolimab. The J gene is TRBJ2-1, the V gene TRBV7-6; TRBD1 might be the D (5 bases). The CDR3 loop is CASSLGGGWDNEQFF. The CDR3 DNA is TGTGCCAGCAGCTTAGGGGGCGGATGGGACAATGAGCAGTTCTTC.